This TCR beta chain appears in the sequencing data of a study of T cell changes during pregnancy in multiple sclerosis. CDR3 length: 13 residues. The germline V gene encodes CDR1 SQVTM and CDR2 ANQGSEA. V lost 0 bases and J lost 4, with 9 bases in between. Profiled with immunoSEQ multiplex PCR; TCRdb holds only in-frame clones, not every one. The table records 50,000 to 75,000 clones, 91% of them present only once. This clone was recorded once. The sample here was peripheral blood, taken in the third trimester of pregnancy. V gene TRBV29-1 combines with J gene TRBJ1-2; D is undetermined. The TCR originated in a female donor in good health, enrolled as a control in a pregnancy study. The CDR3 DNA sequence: TGCAGCGTTGAAGATCCAGCGATCTATGGCTACACCTTC. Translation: CSVEDPAIYGYTF. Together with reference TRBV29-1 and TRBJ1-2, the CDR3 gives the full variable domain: SAVISQKPSRDICQRGTSLTIQCQVDSQVTMMFWYRQQPGQSLTLIATANQGSEATYESGFVIDKFPISRPNLTFSTLTVSNMSPEDSSIYLCSVEDPAIYGYTFGSGTRLTVV.